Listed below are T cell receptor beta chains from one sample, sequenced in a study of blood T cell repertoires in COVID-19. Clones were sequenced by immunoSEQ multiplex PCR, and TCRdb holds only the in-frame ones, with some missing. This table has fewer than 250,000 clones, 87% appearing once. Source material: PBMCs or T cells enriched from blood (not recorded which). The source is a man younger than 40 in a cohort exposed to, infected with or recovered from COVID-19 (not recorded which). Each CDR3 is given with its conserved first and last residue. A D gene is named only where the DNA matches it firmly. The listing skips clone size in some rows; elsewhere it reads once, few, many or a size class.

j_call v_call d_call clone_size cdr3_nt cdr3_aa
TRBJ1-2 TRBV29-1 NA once TGCAGCTTCAACGGGGGTATGGATGGCTACACCTTC CSFNGGMDGYTF
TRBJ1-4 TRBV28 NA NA TGTGCCAGCAGCCTACCGAACGGGGCTAATGAAAAACTGTTTTTT CASSLPNGANEKLFF
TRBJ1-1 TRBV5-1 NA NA TGCGCCAGCAGCCACAATGCCGGAGTGAACACTGAAGCTTTCTTT CASSHNAGVNTEAFF
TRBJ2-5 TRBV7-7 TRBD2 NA TGTGCTAGCAGCCTCTGGACTAGCGGGAGGGGAGAAGAGACCCAGTACTTC CASSLWTSGRGEETQYF
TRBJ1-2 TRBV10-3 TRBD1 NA TGTGCCATCAGTGAATCCACAGGGGTCTATGGCTACACCTTC CAISESTGVYGYTF
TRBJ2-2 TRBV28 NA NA TGTGCCAGCAATCCCGGGTTTGGCGGGGAGCTGTTTTTT CASNPGFGGELFF
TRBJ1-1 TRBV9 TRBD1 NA TGTGCCAGCAGCTTACACTTCACAGGGGGGACTGAAGCTTTCTTT CASSLHFTGGTEAFF
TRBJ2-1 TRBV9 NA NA TGTGCCAGCAGCGTAGGAACGACTGGAAACTTTTTGCAGTTCTTC CASSVGTTGNFLQFF
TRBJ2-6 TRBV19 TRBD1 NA TGTGCCAGCCGGGACAGGCTATTCTCTGGGGCCAACGTCCTGACTTTC CASRDRLFSGANVLTF
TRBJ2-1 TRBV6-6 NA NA TGTGCCAGCAGTTACGGAGGGGGCTCCTCCTACAATGAGCAGTTCTTC CASSYGGGSSYNEQFF
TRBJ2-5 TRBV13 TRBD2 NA TGTGCCAGCAGCTCCCGGACTAGCGGGAGGCCTCAAGAGACCCAGTACTTC CASSSRTSGRPQETQYF
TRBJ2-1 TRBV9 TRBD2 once TGTGCCAGCAGCACGGGAGGTGAGCAGTTCTTC CASSTGGEQFF
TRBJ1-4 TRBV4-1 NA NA TGCGCCAGCAGACAGCAGGGGTTGGCTAATGAAAAACTGTTTTTT CASRQQGLANEKLFF
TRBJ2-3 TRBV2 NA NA TGTGCCAGCAGTGAAGAGGGGCCTTCTATCGCAGATACGCAGTATTTT CASSEEGPSIADTQYF
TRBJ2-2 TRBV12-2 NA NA TGTGCAAGTCGCTTAACCGGATTGGGACTAGCGGTGGCGCGTGCCGGGGAGCTGTTTTTT CASRLTGLGLAVARAGELFF
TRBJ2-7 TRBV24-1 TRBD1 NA TGTGCCACCAGCTTGCTAATAGGGGGCTGCGACGAGCAGTACTTC CATSLLIGGCDEQYF
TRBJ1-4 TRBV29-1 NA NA TGCAGCGTGAGGCATGAAAAACTGTTTTTT CSVRHEKLFF